This T cell receptor beta chain originates from a study of cytomegalovirus exposure and HLA in healthy donors. Findings of the study overall: The records held CMV serostatus as the only immune exposure information. Most TCR sequences were seen very rarely across donors, but some public TCRs occurred in many.

Vbeta (60) and Jbeta (13) primers were used in the PCR. Here immunoSEQ multiplex PCR was the method, and the copy in TCRdb shows in-frame clones only, minus some. This table holds tens of thousands of clones, approximately 67% found once. Details on this clone: Its antigen is unidentified.

The CDR3 is 13 residues long. CDR1 and CDR2 (germline): SGHDT, YYEEEE. V gave up 7 bases and J gave up 7 bases, with 15 bases separating them. V usage is TRBV5-6 and J usage is TRBJ1-5; tentatively, D is TRBD1 (5 bases). Sequencing was done on a sample of PBMCs. This TCR came from a man aged 30 to 45 in good health and CMV-seronegative. The CDR3 sequence: CASGWGGDQPQHF. For the CDR3, the DNA is TGTGCCAGCGGATGGGGGGGAGACCAGCCCCAGCATTTT.